The sequence of this TCR beta chain was determined in a study of blood T cell repertoires in COVID-19 (dated by TCRdb to 2018 to 2020). For context, the study as a whole: Samples covering the acute and convalescent phases of COVID-19 were provided by collaborators in the United States, Italy and Spain. The material from the prospective study consisted of cDNA or gDNA derived from T cells, B-cell-depleted T cells, or PBMCs. The dataset comprised deeply sampled blood TCRbeta repertoires from subjects exposed to, actively infected with, or recovered from COVID-19. The repertoires were released in a freely available public database intended as a resource for research on the immune response to SARS-CoV-2. The samples were drawn from two sources: the first 160 participants of the ongoing ImmuneRACE study, and 1,000 to 1,500 subjects contributed by 6 global collaborators. Sample metadata almost always included a de-identified subject ID, COVID-19 status, age in years and sex. HLA class I and class II types, where available, came from metadata supplied by the sample provider rather than from assay-based typing. Beyond this particular receptor, the publication reports: How much clinical and demographic metadata was included differed by source and by participant, and the metadata was provided uncurated.

This clone has just a few counts. Its antigen has not been determined. Per-nucleotide qualities are absent, and no much larger clonotype sits a single base away. TCRbeta CDR3 regions were amplified from genomic DNA using the immunoSEQ Assay, a bias-controlled multiplex PCR. Concerning the study's data processing: The number of nucleated cells in each sample was estimated by amplification of reference gene primers within the assay. To quantify the absolute abundance of each unique TCRbeta CDR3 rearrangement, sequence reads were collapsed and filtered. For each sample, productive Simpson clonality was calculated as the square root of Simpson's diversity index over productive rearrangements. TCRdb obtained this table from immuneACCESS and retained in-frame rearrangements with V and J assigned. These tables miss some clones; where compared with another copy, unresolved V genes account for less than half of the shortfall, and the remainder is unexplained. V and J calls and clone size are copied from that table; D and trimming were computed from the DNA. In all, the sample holds roughly 250,000 clones, and approximately 82% of those were seen once. Together, the top ten hold 4.5% to 6% of the sample.

Collaborating institutions collected whole blood in K2EDTA tubes following their own protocols. Collaborator samples were shipped for TCRbeta analysis as frozen whole blood, isolated PBMCs, or DNA extracted from either sample type. Looking up the germline V gene yields CDR1 MDHEN and CDR2 SYDVKM. Between the V and J ends, shortened by 4 bases and 2 bases respectively, the junction contains 14 bases. Counted from cysteine to phenylalanine, this CDR3 has 15 amino acids. Only the CDR3 part of the read is kept: 45 bases, read in frame from the first base. The sequence derives from an elderly woman with active or convalescent COVID-19. The sequence joins TRBV28 to TRBJ1-2; the D gene is possibly TRBD1, with 5 bases matching. The sequenced sample consisted of peripheral blood. CDR3 loop: CASSYGRGVNYGYTF. The DNA sequence is as follows: TGTGCCAGCAGTTACGGTAGGGGCGTAAACTATGGCTACACCTTC.